This passage covers 19 T cell receptor beta chains from one sample sequenced in a study of CD8 T cells in Susac syndrome. Random hexamers were used to reverse transcribe roughly 0.5 to 1 ug of RNA. TCRdb analysed the immunoSEQ multiplex PCR reads with MiXCR anew, one entry per CDR3 protein. Of some 130,000 distinct CDR3 sequences in the sample, 85% to 95% are singletons; the top ten hold over 0.15%. Sequences were obtained from CD8+ T cells from PBMCs. All receptors derive from a human donor with Susac syndrome.

There are a few counts of this clonotype. The chain employs TRBV4-2 and TRBJ2-7; D gene ambiguous. Germline V gene sequence: CDR1 LGHNA, CDR2 YNFKEQ. The CDR3 is made up of 14 amino acids. Trimming left V 5 bases short and J 0 bases short, with 11 bases between. Here the CDR3 DNA reads TGTGCCAGCAGCTCCTCGACAAACTCCTACGAGCAGTACTTC. Protein product: CASSSSTNSYEQYF.

The chain couples TRBV20-1 to TRBJ2-3, with a tentative D call TRBD2 (5 bases). Germline assignment: CDR1 DFQATT and CDR2 SNEGSKA (reference sequence). The CDR3 extends over 13 amino acids. V was cut by 1 base and J by 0 bases, with 5 bases left in between. CDR3 residues: CSARGGSTDTQYF. In DNA, the CDR3 is TGCAGTGCTAGAGGCGGGAGCACAGATACGCAGTATTTT.

The J gene is TRBJ2-1, the V gene TRBV29-1; TRBD2 matches at 7 bases. The CDR3 loop spans 15 amino acids. V trimming: 1 base; J trimming: 2 bases; junction bases outside the gene matches: 5. Per the germline V gene, CDR1 is SQVTM and CDR2 is ANQGSEA. The CDR3, as DNA: TGCAGCGTTGAAGTGGGAGGGGATGCCTACAATGAGCAGTTCTTC. It yields the protein CSVEVGGDAYNEQFF.

The J gene is TRBJ2-1, the V gene TRBV24-1; D is possibly TRBD1 (6 bases). Trimming took off 3 bases at V and 5 bases at J, with 13 bases between the two ends. This CDR3 is built from 15 residues. Germline CDR1 reads KGHDR; CDR2 reads SFDVKD. CDR3 nucleotides: TGTGCCACCAGTGATCCCCGACAGGTCCACAATGAGCAGTTCTTC. Translation: CATSDPRQVHNEQFF.

V is TRBV19 and J is TRBJ1-1, with unresolved D. V shed 6 bases and J shed 3 bases, with 11 bases lying between them. CDR1 and CDR2 (germline): LNHDA, SQIVND (reference sequence). The CDR3 loop spans 13 amino acids. The chain's CDR3 is CASRPHIDTEAFF. CDR3 bases: TGTGCCAGTAGGCCGCATATAGACACTGAAGCTTTCTTT.

V gene TRBV7-3 combines with J gene TRBJ2-7, with D tentatively TRBD2 (5 bases). This CDR3 contains 14 residues. V lost 5 bases, J lost 5 bases, and 16 bases lay in between. Germline V CDR1 and CDR2: SGHTA, FQGTGA. CDR3 sequence (DNA): TGTGCCAGCAGCCCCGGGATCTCAGACGACGAGCAGTACTTC. Protein product: CASSPGISDDEQYF.

The chain is built from TRBV5-4 and TRBJ1-2; D unresolved. The CDR3 runs 12 residues. Germline CDR1 SGHNT, CDR2 YYREEE (reference sequence). The germline V and J ends were trimmed by 0 bases and 8 bases, with 8 bases remaining between them. The CDR3 DNA reads TGTGCCAGCAGCTTGGTCGGGGAAGGCTACACCTTC. Protein sequence: CASSLVGEGYTF.

The chain recombines TRBV20-1 with TRBJ2-3, with 8 bases identical to TRBD2. There are 16 residues in the CDR3. The junction had 10 bases not matched to a gene; V was cut back by 5 bases and J by 0 bases. Per germline, CDR1 DFQATT and CDR2 SNEGSKA (reference sequence). The CDR3 nucleotides are TGCAGTGCTGTCGCCGGGGGGGTTACTAGCACAGATACGCAGTATTTT. The encoded protein is CSAVAGGVTSTDTQYF.

The CDR3 region is CASSLETGILGGMNTGELFF. The CDR3 region has the DNA TGTGCCAGCAGCTTAGAGACAGGGATTCTAGGAGGGATGAACACCGGGGAGCTGTTTTTT. V usage is TRBV11-2 and J usage is TRBJ2-2; D is perhaps TRBD1 (7 bases). V was cut by 0 bases and J by 1 base, with 21 bases left in between. There are 20 residues in the CDR3. Germline V lookup: CDR1 SGHAT, CDR2 FQNNGV.

The rearrangement uses TRBV25-1 and TRBJ1-4; no definite D call. CDR3 length: 10 amino acids. CDR1 MGHDK and CDR2 SYGVNS come from the germline V gene. The V and J ends lost 6 bases and 14 bases respectively, with 10 bases between them. The CDR3 reads CASSGRRLFF. CDR3 in DNA: TGTGCCAGCAGCGGGAGAAGGCTGTTTTTT.

V is TRBV20-1 and J is TRBJ2-7; a weak D match, TRBD2 (6 bases). Trimming cost V 4 bases and J 1 base, with 14 bases left between them. The CDR3 contains 14 residues. CDR1 is DFQATT, CDR2 SNEGSKA, per germline (reference sequence). CDR3 residues: CSATKAGVSYEQYF. CDR3 in DNA: TGCAGTGCTACAAAAGCGGGCGTATCCTACGAGCAGTACTTC.

The J gene is TRBJ2-2, the V gene TRBV9; TRBD2 matches at 8 bases. Looked up from germline, CDR1 is SGDLS and CDR2 is YYNGEE. The CDR3 spans 15 residues. With V trimmed by 4 bases and J by 1 base, 3 bases remained unmatched. The CDR3 protein is CASSFTSGNTGELFF. For the CDR3, the DNA is TGTGCCAGCAGCTTCACTAGCGGGAACACCGGGGAGCTGTTTTTT.

This chain joins TRBV12-3 or TRBV12-4 and TRBJ2-1; 9 bases are shared with TRBD2. V was pared by 5 bases and J by 1 base, with 6 bases of the junction left unmatched. The CDR3 has 16 residues. Here the CDR3 reads CASSGSAGGSYNEQFF. The DNA of the CDR3 is TGTGCCAGCAGTGGGTCCGCGGGGGGGTCCTACAATGAGCAGTTCTTC.

The rearrangement uses TRBV28 and TRBJ2-1; 13 bases are a match to TRBD2. The length of the CDR3 is 16 residues. After removal of 6 bases from V and 5 bases from J, the junction contained 7 bases not matched to a gene. Looked up from germline, CDR1 is MDHEN and CDR2 is SYDVKM. The CDR3 here is CASSPRGLAGHNEQFF. The CDR3 DNA is TGTGCCAGCAGCCCTCGGGGACTAGCGGGACACAATGAGCAGTTCTTC. The variable domain in full, with the rest retrieved from reference TRBV28 and TRBJ2-1, is DVKVTQSSRYLVKRTGEKVFLECVQDMDHENMFWYRQDPGLGLRLIYFSYDVKMKEKGDIPEGYSVSREKKERFSLILESASTNQTSMYLCASSPRGLAGHNEQFFGPGTRLTVL.

The chain is built from TRBV7-3 and TRBJ2-3, with TRBD2 matching over 12 bases. V lost 6 bases and J lost 3; bases outside the gene matches: 13. The CDR3 contains 18 residues. Germline V gene lookup returns CDR1 SGHTA and CDR2 FQGTGA. CDR3 amino acids: CASSSRLAGAMGTDTQYF. The CDR3 DNA reads TGTGCCAGCAGTTCCCGACTAGCGGGAGCCATGGGTACAGATACGCAGTATTTT.

J is TRBJ1-1 and V is TRBV2; D remains ambiguous. V lost 3 bases to trimming and J lost 3 bases, with 11 bases between them. This CDR3 has 14 amino acids. From germline, CDR1 is SNHLY and CDR2 FYNNEI. This CDR3 is CASSEAWGDTEAFF. CDR3 DNA sequence: TGTGCCAGCAGTGAGGCTTGGGGAGACACTGAAGCTTTCTTT.

This clonotype was seen once. V gene TRBV28 combines with J gene TRBJ1-1, with D perhaps TRBD1 (5 bases). Germline V lookup: CDR1 MDHEN, CDR2 SYDVKM. V was cut by 5 bases and J by 3 bases, with 16 bases left in between. The CDR3 has 15 amino acids. The CDR3: CASSRTPRGDTEAFF. As DNA, the CDR3 is TGTGCCAGCAGTAGGACACCCCGTGGGGACACTGAAGCTTTCTTT.

This clonotype has just one count. V gene TRBV11-2 combines with J gene TRBJ2-3; 8 nucleotides agree with TRBD1. Trimming took 1 base from V and 6 from J; bases not matched to a gene: 6. Germline V CDR1 and CDR2: SGHAT, FQNNGV. The CDR3 is made up of 15 amino acids. The CDR3 loop reads CASSLGDRSIDTQYF. CDR3 DNA: TGTGCCAGCAGCTTAGGGGACAGGTCGATCGATACGCAGTATTTT.

The gene calls are TRBV29-1 and TRBJ2-3, with 7 bases that match TRBD2. CDR3 length equals 14 residues. The junction had 4 bases not matched to a gene; V was cut back by 2 bases and J by 2 bases. Germline V gene data show CDR1 as SQVTM and CDR2 as ANQGSEA. CDR3 sequence: CSVEYWDYTDTQYF. DNA for the CDR3: TGCAGCGTTGAATATTGGGACTACACAGATACGCAGTATTTT.